Shown below are 11 T cell receptor beta chains from a single sample sequenced in a study of regulatory dendritic cells for organ transplantation (dated by TCRdb to 2017 to 2019). Library generation was performed with the immunoSEQ multiplex PCR assay. The source is immuneACCESS, and TCRdb retained only in-frame sequences with V and J called. Part of the clones is not carried over; for the studies checked, unresolved V genes explain less than half of this, and the remainder is unexplained. For this sample the table gives approximately 12,000 clones, of which 74% were detected only once. The biggest ten clones account for under 0.8% of the sample. Sorted T cell subsets were CFSE-labeled and co-cultured for under 6 days with allogeneic regulatory or mature dendritic cells at a 1:10 DC:T ratio. The antigens these receptors bind are not known. Sequencing was done on a sample of naive CD4+ T cells from blood cultured with regulatory dendritic cells. Per the publication, the cell subset or site label means: CD45RA+ naive T cells. The origin of the receptors is a human donor in good health.

The gene calls are TRBV4-3 and TRBJ1-1, with a possible D match to TRBD1 (6 bases). This CDR3 is 14 amino acids long. CDR1 LGHNA and CDR2 YSLEER come from the germline V gene. V shed 4 bases and J shed 1 base, with 10 bases lying between them. In nucleotides, the CDR3 is TGCGCCAGCAGCCTGGGACATACGAACACTGAAGCTTTCTTT. As protein: CASSLGHTNTEAFF.

This sequence joins TRBV6-1 and TRBJ1-1; D gene ambiguous. Trimming took 6 bases from V and 4 from J, leaving 12 bases between them. This CDR3 has 13 residues. The germline gives CDR1 MNHNS, CDR2 SASEGT. The CDR3 region is CASSQVSRTEAFF. CDR3 bases: TGTGCCAGCAGCCAAGTCAGTCGCACTGAAGCTTTCTTT.

This chain connects TRBV9 to TRBJ1-2; TRBD1 agrees at 9 bases. The J segment lost 7 bases and the V segment lost 5 bases, leaving 9 bases of the junction unmatched. The V gene's germline CDR1 is SGDLS and CDR2 YYNGEE. The CDR3 has 14 amino acids. The CDR3 bases are TGTGCCAGCAGAGCTGGACAGGGGATAGGTGGCTACACCTTC. This sequence encodes CASRAGQGIGGYTF.

The rearrangement links TRBV18 to TRBJ2-3; D is perhaps TRBD1 (6 bases). This CDR3 spans 16 amino acids. With 5 bases removed from V and 4 bases from J, the gap between germline ends came to 19 bases. Germline V lookup: CDR1 KGHSH, CDR2 LQKENI. The CDR3: CASSTGTPDGPDTQYF. The CDR3 bases are TGTGCCAGCTCAACGGGGACACCGGACGGGCCAGATACGCAGTATTTT.

The V and J genes are TRBV12-1 and TRBJ1-5. TRBV12-1 is recorded as a pseudogene. The CDR3 contains 14 residues. This CDR3 is CASSSPPLSQPQHF. Written as DNA, the CDR3 is TGTGCCAGCAGCTCCCCCCCCCTATCTCAGCCCCAGCATTTT.

This rearrangement joins TRBV7-2 to TRBJ2-1; no reliable D call. The CDR3 has 13 amino acids. The V gene's germline CDR1 is SGHTA and CDR2 FQGNSA. The V and J ends lost 4 bases and 4 bases respectively, with 8 bases between them. The DNA for the CDR3 is TGTGCCAGCAGCTACCAAACATACAATGAGCAGTTCTTC. Protein product: CASSYQTYNEQFF.

The chain has TRBV6-1 and TRBJ1-2; 7 nucleotides agree with TRBD1. J lost 7 bases, V lost 3 bases, and 5 bases had no gene match. Germline V gene data show CDR1 as MNHNS and CDR2 as SASEGT. This CDR3 contains 13 residues. DNA for the CDR3: TGTGCCAGCAGTGAGTACAGGGGTCGTGGCTACACCTTC. It codes for CASSEYRGRGYTF.

The chain carries TRBV5-4 and TRBJ2-1; possibly TRBD1 for D (6 bases). Trimming stripped 2 bases from V and 3 bases from J, with 15 bases between. The CDR3 has 16 residues. CDR1 SGHNT and CDR2 YYREEE come from the germline V gene (reference sequence). CDR3 in amino acids: CASSLSSGVFYNEQFF. In nucleotides, the CDR3 is TGTGCCAGCAGCTTATCGTCAGGGGTTTTCTACAATGAGCAGTTCTTC.

This clone came up a few times. The rearrangement uses TRBV9 and TRBJ2-7; 10 bases map to TRBD1. V gave up 3 bases and J gave up 9 bases; unmatched junction bases: 15. The CDR3 totals 16 residues. CDR1 is SGDLS and CDR2 is YYNGEE in the germline V gene. The chain's CDR3 is CASSGPMGDRGTGQYF. The CDR3 region has the DNA TGTGCCAGCAGCGGGCCCATGGGGGACAGGGGAACCGGGCAGTACTTC.

The V gene is TRBV5-1, the J gene TRBJ2-1, with 8 positions matching TRBD1. This CDR3 region has 15 residues. CDR1 is SGHRS, CDR2 YFSETQ, per germline. V gave up 4 bases and J gave up 4 bases; unmatched junction bases: 7. The CDR3 bases are TGCGCCAGCAGCGGATCGGGACAGGAATACAATGAGCAGTTCTTC. Translating it yields CASSGSGQEYNEQFF.

The chain carries TRBV10-3 and TRBJ1-2, with no clear D. Trimming took 10 bases from V and 4 from J, leaving 28 bases between them. Germline CDR1 is ENHRY and CDR2 is SYGVKD. The CDR3 runs 17 residues. The CDR3 loop is CATSPLPVGTQSYGYTF. DNA of the CDR3: TGTGCCACCTCCCCGCTCCCCGTAGGTACACAGTCCTATGGCTACACCTTC.